This T cell receptor (beta chain) appears in the sequencing data of a study of T cell responses to AZD1222 COVID-19 vaccine. Regarding the study as a whole: Only a handful of AZD1222 recipients, more than five in all, had baseline seropositivity. Spike-specific TCR breadth and depth went up after people got two AZD1222 doses.

Method: immunoSEQ multiplex PCR; TCRdb's copy keeps in-frame clones and lacks some. The sample consists of about 84,000 clones, over 75% of them appearing once. This clone was seen ten or more times. Its antigen is still unknown. The V gene end was trimmed by 5 bases and the J gene end by 5 bases; junction bases not matched to a gene: 5. The germline gives CDR1 SGHAT, CDR2 FQNNGV. The CDR3 has 15 amino acids. The V gene is TRBV11-2, the J gene TRBJ2-7, with 14 bases fitting TRBD2. The TCR originated in an adult who received the AZD1222 COVID-19 vaccine. The source was peripheral blood, collected 28 days after the second AZD1222 dose. Here the CDR3 DNA reads TGTGCCAGCAGCCGCAGACTAGCGGGGGGGGACGAGCAGTACTTC. This gives the protein CASSRRLAGGDEQYF.